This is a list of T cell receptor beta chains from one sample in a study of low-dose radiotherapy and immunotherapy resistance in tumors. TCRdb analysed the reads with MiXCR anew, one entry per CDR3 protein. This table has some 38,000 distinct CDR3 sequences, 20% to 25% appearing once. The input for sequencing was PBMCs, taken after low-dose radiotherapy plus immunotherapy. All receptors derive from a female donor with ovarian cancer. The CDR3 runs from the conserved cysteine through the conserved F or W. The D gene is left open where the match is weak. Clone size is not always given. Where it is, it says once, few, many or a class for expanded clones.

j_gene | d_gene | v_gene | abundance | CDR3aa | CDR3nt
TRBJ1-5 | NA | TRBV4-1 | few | CASSQTGDAHSNQPQHF | TGCGCCAGCAGCCAGACAGGAGACGCCCATAGCAATCAGCCCCAGCATTTT
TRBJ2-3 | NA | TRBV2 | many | CASSEQSTDTQYF | TGTGCCAGCAGTGAACAGAGCACAGATACGCAGTATTTT
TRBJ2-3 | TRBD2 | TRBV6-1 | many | CASSVFPSGGQPSFTDTQYF | TGTGCCAGCAGTGTGTTCCCCTCGGGAGGTCAACCTAGCTTCACAGATACGCAGTATTTT
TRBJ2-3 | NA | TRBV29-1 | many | CSVDTDTQYF | TGCAGCGTTGACACAGATACGCAGTATTTT
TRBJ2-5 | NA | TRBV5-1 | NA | CASSGTGRGGYTFGSGTQYF | NA
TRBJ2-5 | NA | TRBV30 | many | CAWSGQETQYF | TGTGCCTGGTCCGGCCAAGAGACCCAGTACTTC
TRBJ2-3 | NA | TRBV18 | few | CASSQGPEGSSTDTQYF | TGTGCCAGCTCACAAGGGCCGGAGGGCTCTAGCACAGATACGCAGTATTTT
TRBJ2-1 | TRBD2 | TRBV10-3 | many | CAIGSGLGDEQFF | TGTGCCATCGGTAGCGGGCTTGGCGATGAGCAGTTCTTC
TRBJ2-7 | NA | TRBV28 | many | CASIFGGGSSYEQYF | TGTGCCAGCATCTTCGGAGGGGGCTCCTCCTACGAGCAGTACTTC
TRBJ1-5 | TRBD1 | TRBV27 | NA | CASSGQGAANQPQHF | TGTGCCAGCAGTGGACAGGGGGCGGCCAATCAGCCCCAGCATTTT